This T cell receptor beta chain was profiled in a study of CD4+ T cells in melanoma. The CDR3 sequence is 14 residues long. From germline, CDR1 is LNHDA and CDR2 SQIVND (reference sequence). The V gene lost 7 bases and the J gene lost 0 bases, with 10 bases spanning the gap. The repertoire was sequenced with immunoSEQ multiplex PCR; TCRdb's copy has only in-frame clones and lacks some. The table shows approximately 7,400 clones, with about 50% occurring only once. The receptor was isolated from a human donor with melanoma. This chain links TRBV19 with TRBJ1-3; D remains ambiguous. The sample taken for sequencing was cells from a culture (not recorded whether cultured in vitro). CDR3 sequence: CASKALHSGNTIYF. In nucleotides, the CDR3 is TGTGCCAGTAAGGCACTTCACTCTGGAAACACCATATATTTT.